This T cell receptor beta chain was sequenced for a study of naive and memory T cell subsets. General study results and limits: A few larger clonotypes appeared in naive repertoires, especially CD8, possibly memory cells re-expressing CD45RA. Over 85% of naive TCR sequences appeared only once, unlike memory subsets.

CMV status came from CD4+ IFNgamma after overnight CMV lysate stimulation. Notes on this clonotype: The antigen is not known.

Two oligonucleotides, mixed equimolar, formed the beta constant-region primer covering TRBC1 and TRBC2. Nested alpha and beta constant-region primers with the SP2 primer drove four PCR rounds on ligated cDNA. One entry per CDR3 protein results from TCRdb running MiXCR on the UMI-ligation and nested PCR reads. In the table there are more than 120,000 distinct CDR3 sequences, approximately 21% of which are singletons. CDR1 SGDLS and CDR2 YYNGEE come from the germline V gene. The CDR3 is 17 amino acids. Unmatched junction bases numbered 9, after V lost 0 bases and J lost 1 base. The chain recombines TRBV9 with TRBJ1-2; 7 nucleotides line up with TRBD1. This receptor was obtained from a human donor in good health. What was sequenced was naive CD8+ T cells from blood. CDR3 sequence: CASSVGSGTEINYGYTF. The CDR3, as DNA: TGTGCCAGCAGCGTAGGATCGGGGACAGAGATTAACTATGGCTACACCTTC.